The 10 T cell receptor beta chains given below trace back to one sample, sequenced in a study of blood T cell repertoires in COVID-19 (dated by TCRdb to the early 2020s). Preparation of the library involved the immunoSEQ multiplex PCR assay. Entries here come from immuneACCESS through TCRdb and include only in-frame sequences with V and J called. Some clones fail to appear in such tables; in the studies checked, an unresolved V gene covers under half of the shortfall, and the cause of the remainder is unknown. This sample comprises about 260,000 clones, over 80% of them detected only once. In total, the top ten clones hold approximately 4% of the sample. Input material: PBMCs or T cells enriched from blood (not recorded which). The receptors come from a woman aged 25-40 years with acute COVID-19.

The chain is built from TRBV18 and TRBJ2-1; D not resolved. The CDR3 is made up of 13 amino acids. Trimming removed 3 bases from V and 2 bases from J, with 5 bases in between. The germline V gene has CDR1 KGHSH and CDR2 LQKENI. For the CDR3, the DNA is TGTGCCAGCTCACCTATCCCCTACAATGAGCAGTTCTTC. Protein sequence: CASSPIPYNEQFF.

A word on this clone: The conserved final phenylalanine or tryptophan is absent from the CDR3, which likely points to a read error. It is unclear where the CDR3 begins or ends on the DNA, so no DNA is shown, and the CDR3 is as TCRdb lists it. This chain's CDR3 is CASSLDGLVLSL. V gene TRBV28 combines with J gene TRBJ2-7; TRBD2 is the table's D call, not checked against the DNA. The CDR3 numbers 12 amino acids, ends counted. CDR1 is MDHEN, CDR2 SYDVKM, per germline.

The genes are TRBV7-3 and TRBJ2-6; 7 bases agree with TRBD2. The CDR3 is 16 amino acids. CDR1 and CDR2 from the germline V gene are SGHTA and FQGTGA. The J segment lost 4 bases and the V segment lost 5 bases, leaving 8 bases of the junction unmatched. The CDR3 sequence: CASSPPTSYGANVLTF. For the CDR3, the DNA is TGTGCCAGCAGCCCTCCGACTAGCTACGGGGCCAACGTCCTGACTTTC. The full variable domain, rest sourced from reference TRBV7-3 and TRBJ2-6, is GAGVSQTPSNKVTEKGKYVELRCDPISGHTALYWYRQSLGQGPEFLIYFQGTGAADDSGLPNDRFFAVRPEGSVSTLKIQRTERGDSAVYLCASSPPTSYGANVLTFGAGSRLTVL.

V usage is TRBV27 and J usage is TRBJ2-7, with 7 bases matching TRBD1. V was pared by 5 bases and J by 0 bases, with 7 bases of the junction left unmatched. Germline lookup yields CDR1 MNHEY and CDR2 SMNVEV (reference sequence). The CDR3 sequence is 15 residues long. Written as DNA, the CDR3 is TGTGCCAGCAGTAATCGACAGGGACGCTCCTACGAGCAGTACTTC. This encodes CASSNRQGRSYEQYF.

The chain joins TRBV28 to TRBJ2-3; 9 positions match TRBD2. CDR3 length: 16 amino acids. Per the germline V gene, CDR1 is MDHEN and CDR2 is SYDVKM. Trimming at V came to 7 bases and at J to 2 bases, leaving 10 bases not matched to a gene. DNA for the CDR3: TGTGCCAGCACCCTTAGCGGGAGTCGCCCCACAGATACGCAGTATTTT. This gives the protein CASTLSGSRPTDTQYF.

This chain joins TRBV9 and TRBJ1-3, with no clear D. Germline assignment: CDR1 SGDLS and CDR2 YYNGEE. Trimming stripped 0 bases from V and 1 base from J, with 11 bases between. There are 16 residues in the CDR3. In nucleotides, the CDR3 is TGTGCCAGCAGCGTAGAGGCAGGCCATTCTGGAAACACCATATATTTT. It translates to CASSVEAGHSGNTIYF.

The chain is built from TRBV7-3 and TRBJ2-3, with D perhaps matching TRBD2 (6 bases). CDR3 length: 15 amino acids. Germline loops: CDR1 SGHTA, CDR2 FQGTGA. The V end lost 2 bases, the J end lost 1 base, and 10 bases lay between the germline ends. The CDR3 reads CASSLGPSGTDTQYF. CDR3 sequence (DNA): TGTGCCAGCAGCTTAGGACCTAGCGGCACAGATACGCAGTATTTT.

This chain connects TRBV5-1 to TRBJ2-5; 9 positions agree with TRBD1. V gave up 0 bases and J gave up 1 base; unmatched junction bases: 4. Per the germline V gene, CDR1 is SGHRS and CDR2 is YFSETQ. The CDR3 sequence is 16 residues long. The CDR3 sequence: CASSLGDRAIQETQYF. As DNA, the CDR3 is TGCGCCAGCAGCTTGGGGGACAGGGCGATCCAAGAGACCCAGTACTTC.

This clone was counted only a few times. J is TRBJ1-3 and V is TRBV4-1; 7 bases are a match to TRBD1. The germline gives CDR1 MGHRA, CDR2 YSYEKL. The CDR3 sequence is 15 residues long. The V and J ends lost 0 bases and 4 bases, in that order; junction bases with no gene match: 3. In nucleotides, the CDR3 is TGCGCCAGCAGCCAAGACGACAGGGTCGGAAACACCATATATTTT. It codes for CASSQDDRVGNTIYF.

The chain employs TRBV6-5 and TRBJ2-1; weak D call: TRBD2 (5 bases). The CDR3 extends over 13 amino acids. Trimming left V 6 bases short and J 15 bases short, with 21 bases between. Germline V lookup: CDR1 MNHEY, CDR2 SVGAGI. The CDR3 is CASRFTSNGVGFF. As DNA, the CDR3 is TGTGCCAGCAGGTTTACTAGTAACGGGGTAGGGTTCTTC.